This T cell receptor beta chain derives from a study of beta chain features in type 1 diabetes. As for the study in general: All samples together contributed approximately 100 million sorted cells for examination.

The table lists this clone with a few counts. The antigen remains undetermined. CD45RO/CCR7/CD25/CD127/CD95/CD27 sorting isolated CD4+ naive, central memory, regulatory and stem cell-like memory cells. Trimming removed 1 base at V and 6 bases at J, with 10 bases between. Germline V CDR1 and CDR2: MNHNS, SASEGT. This CDR3 comprises 13 residues. Reverse transcribing all isolated RNA meant expressed TCRB transcripts were sequenced. Using immunoSEQ multiplex PCR, the repertoire was profiled, and TCRdb retains in-frame clones only, with some absent. Here the sample spans about 160,000 clones, around 8% being singletons. Whole-study results and caveats: Any HLA effect on TCRB rearrangement was left unresolved by small sub-analyses. When Type 1 diabetes patients were examined, their TCRB CDR3s proved moderately but significantly shorter in all four CD4+ subsets.

Sequencing used central memory CD4+ T cells from blood. V is TRBV6-1 and J is TRBJ2-7; D perhaps matches TRBD1 (5 bases). The clonotype comes from a woman aged 35 to 49 with type 1 diabetes. The DNA of the CDR3 is TGTGCCAGCAGTGAAGGCAGGGTGATCGAGCAGTACTTC. This gives the protein CASSEGRVIEQYF.